Listed here are 25 T cell receptor beta chains from one sample, sequenced in a study of blood T cell repertoires in COVID-19. Sequenced by immunoSEQ multiplex PCR; TCRdb stores in-frame clones only, minus some. The sample consists of 150,000 to 200,000 clones, 70% to 85% of them appearing once. Specimen: peripheral blood. These receptors all come from a young woman with acute or convalescent COVID-19.

This CDR3 is CASSNSEAGAYEQYF. CDR3 DNA: TGTGCCAGTAGTAACAGTGAAGCGGGCGCCTACGAGCAGTACTTC. The chain joins TRBV19 to TRBJ2-7; tentative D call: TRBD2 (6 bases). Germline V gene sequence: CDR1 LNHDA, CDR2 SQIVND (reference sequence). The CDR3 spans 15 residues. The germline V and J ends were trimmed by 4 bases and 2 bases, with 15 bases remaining between them.

The gene calls are TRBV19 and TRBJ1-5; the D gene is possibly TRBD1 (6 bases). Trimming removed 4 bases at V and 6 bases at J, with 10 bases between. CDR3 length equals 13 residues. Per the germline V gene, CDR1 is LNHDA and CDR2 is SQIVND (reference sequence). CDR3 residues: CASSTQGPQPQHF. The CDR3 DNA reads as TGTGCCAGTAGTACCCAGGGGCCTCAGCCCCAGCATTTT.

In this sample, this clone turned up once. The chain links TRBV6-4 to TRBJ1-1, with 7 bases aligning to TRBD1. The CDR3 length is 16 residues. With 2 bases clipped from V and 6 bases from J, the junction kept 12 bases outside the gene matches. Germline V gene data show CDR1 as MRHNA and CDR2 as SNTAGT. The CDR3: CASSDPRQGSLAEAFF. For the CDR3, the DNA is TGTGCCAGCAGTGACCCGCGACAGGGTAGCCTCGCTGAAGCTTTCTTT.

The genes are TRBV30 and TRBJ1-2, with D uncertain. The germline V and J ends were trimmed by 3 bases and 4 bases, with 12 bases remaining between them. Germline V gives CDR1 GTSNPN, CDR2 SVGIG (reference sequence). The CDR3 is 13 residues long. CDR3 region: CAWSQRQAYGYTF. CDR3 bases: TGTGCCTGGAGCCAAAGGCAGGCCTATGGCTACACCTTC.

This clone was seen only a few times. The V gene is TRBV19, the J gene TRBJ1-2; possibly TRBD1 for D (5 bases). V lost 3 bases and J lost 4, with 12 bases in between. CDR3 length: 14 residues. The germline V gene encodes CDR1 LNHDA and CDR2 SQIVND (reference sequence). The CDR3 sequence is CASSISGGGYGYTF. DNA for the CDR3: TGTGCCAGTAGTATCTCCGGGGGAGGCTATGGCTACACCTTC. Drawing the rest from reference TRBV19 and TRBJ1-2, the complete variable domain is DGGITQSPKYLFRKEGQNVTLSCEQNLNHDAMYWYRQDPGQGLRLIYYSQIVNDFQKGDIAEGYSVSREKKESFPLTVTSAQKNPTAFYLCASSISGGGYGYTFGSGTRLTVV.

The chain recombines TRBV30 with TRBJ2-1; D is uncertain. CDR1 and CDR2 from the germline V gene are GTSNPN and SVGIG (reference sequence). The CDR3 length is 13 residues. The germline V and J ends were trimmed by 3 bases and 7 bases, with 13 bases remaining between them. The CDR3 region is CAWSSQRWNEQFF. In nucleotides, the CDR3 is TGTGCCTGGAGCTCTCAGCGCTGGAATGAGCAGTTCTTC.

This chain connects TRBV23-1 to TRBJ2-1; 9 bases fit TRBD1. TRBV23-1 is recorded as an ORF, its role being uncertain. The ends lost 2 bases at V and 6 bases at J; junction bases unmatched: 23. CDR3 length: 21 residues. CDR3 in amino acids: CASSQGTGGPALTGCINEQFF. The CDR3 DNA is TGCGCCAGCAGTCAAGGCACAGGGGGCCCAGCTCTCACAGGGTGTATCAATGAGCAGTTCTTC.

The rearrangement uses TRBV29-1 and TRBJ1-1, with TRBD1 as a possible D gene (5 bases). Per the germline V gene, CDR1 is SQVTM and CDR2 is ANQGSEA. V shed 7 bases and J shed 3 bases, with 15 bases lying between them. CDR3 size: 13 residues. The CDR3 region is CSAAMGGDTEAFF. In DNA form, the CDR3 reads TGCAGCGCCGCAATGGGAGGGGACACTGAAGCTTTCTTT.

The gene calls are TRBV25-1 and TRBJ2-1; 16 positions agree with TRBD2. V lost 0 bases to trimming and J lost 11 bases; unmatched junction nucleotides: 4. Per germline, CDR1 MGHDK and CDR2 SYGVNS. The CDR3 is made up of 16 amino acids. The CDR3 sequence: CASSEYVGLAGGQQFF. In DNA form, the CDR3 reads TGTGCCAGCAGTGAATATGTGGGACTAGCGGGAGGGCAGCAGTTCTTC.

This rearrangement joins TRBV19 to TRBJ1-1; D ambiguous. This CDR3 has 14 amino acids. Germline V gene sequence: CDR1 LNHDA, CDR2 SQIVND (reference sequence). Trimming left V 3 bases short and J 0 bases short, with 8 bases between. CDR3 in amino acids: CASSIVRLNTEAFF. The DNA of the CDR3 is TGTGCCAGTAGTATCGTTCGGTTGAACACTGAAGCTTTCTTT.

This clone was seen just once. V and J are TRBV19 and TRBJ1-4; tentative D call: TRBD1 (6 bases). The length of the CDR3 is 17 residues. V lost 3 bases to trimming and J lost 4 bases, with 18 bases between them. Germline values: CDR1 LNHDA, CDR2 SQIVND (reference sequence). CDR3 loop: CASSIGTPNRGNEKLFF. The CDR3 nucleotides are TGTGCCAGTAGTATCGGGACACCTAATAGGGGTAATGAAAAACTGTTTTTT.

Concerning this clone itself: The same CDR3 is also encoded by other DNA sequences in this sample. This chain links TRBV6-5 with TRBJ1-1; possible D gene TRBD1, 5 bases. Trimming left V 5 bases short and J 5 bases short, with 15 bases between. The CDR3 is 14 amino acids. CDR1 is MNHEY and CDR2 is SVGAGI in the germline V gene. For the CDR3, the DNA is TGTGCCAGCAGTCCACACCGGGGGGGGACTGAAGCTTTCTTT. This translates into CASSPHRGGTEAFF.

This clone was seen more than once but under ten times. The chain combines TRBV29-1 with TRBJ2-1; 12 nucleotides agree with TRBD2. CDR1 is SQVTM, CDR2 ANQGSEA, per germline. V lost 7 bases to trimming and J lost 5 bases; unmatched junction nucleotides: 12. The CDR3 spans 16 residues. The CDR3 protein is CSGNYRLAGADNEQFF. The CDR3 bases are TGCAGCGGTAACTACCGACTAGCGGGGGCGGACAATGAGCAGTTCTTC.

The genes are TRBV30 and TRBJ1-5, with TRBD1 identical over 8 bases. This CDR3 region has 14 residues. Unmatched junction bases numbered 10, after V lost 3 bases and J lost 9 bases. In germline, CDR1 is GTSNPN, CDR2 SVGIG (reference sequence). The DNA of the CDR3 is TGTGCCTGGAGAGGAGACAGGGGTTCGACGCCCCAGCATTTT. It encodes CAWRGDRGSTPQHF.

This clone was seen only once. The rearrangement uses TRBV5-1 and TRBJ2-1; 7 bases align to TRBD2. V was clipped by 4 bases and J by 9 bases; unmatched bases: 13. This CDR3 region has 15 residues. The V gene's germline CDR1 is SGHRS and CDR2 YFSETQ. The CDR3 nucleotides are TGCGCCAGCAGCGGCGGGACTACCACATTTCGTGAGCAGTTCTTC. It specifies CASSGGTTTFREQFF.

The chain has TRBV7-2 and TRBJ1-5, with 9 bases lining up with TRBD1. The J segment lost 9 bases and the V segment lost 3 bases, leaving 12 bases of the junction unmatched. Germline V CDR1 and CDR2: SGHTA, FQGNSA. There are 16 residues in the CDR3. DNA for the CDR3: TGTGCCAGCAGCTTCCTTCCGGGACAGGGTACTCCGCCCCAGCATTTT. This translates into CASSFLPGQGTPPQHF.

This rearrangement joins TRBV6-1 to TRBJ2-3; D call uncertain. The CDR3 runs 11 residues. CDR1 MNHNS and CDR2 SASEGT come from the germline V gene. V lost 1 base and J lost 9, with 5 bases in between. In DNA, the CDR3 is TGTGCCAGCAGTGAAGGCGCGACGCAGTATTTT. Amino acids: CASSEGATQYF.

The chain links TRBV6-1 to TRBJ2-5, with 11 bases identical to TRBD2. CDR1 and CDR2 from the germline V gene are MNHNS and SASEGT. This CDR3 contains 17 residues. V lost 3 bases and J lost 0; bases outside the gene matches: 6. CDR3 sequence reads: CASSDRGLAVYQETQYF. In DNA form, the CDR3 reads TGTGCCAGCAGTGATAGGGGACTAGCGGTCTACCAAGAGACCCAGTACTTC.

The rearrangement links TRBV28 to TRBJ2-6; D possibly corresponds to TRBD1 (5 bases). CDR1 is MDHEN and CDR2 is SYDVKM in the germline V gene. This CDR3 has 17 amino acids. Deletions cut 5 bases from V and 0 bases from J, with 14 bases between. The DNA for the CDR3 is TGTGCCAGCAGTCAGGGCCCACTTCACTCTGGGGCCAACGTCCTGACTTTC. It encodes CASSQGPLHSGANVLTF.

The chain has TRBV29-1 and TRBJ2-1; 10 bases are shared with TRBD2. Trimming at V came to 4 bases and at J to 7 bases, leaving 10 bases not matched to a gene. The CDR3 runs to 15 residues. Germline V gives CDR1 SQVTM, CDR2 ANQGSEA. CDR3 nucleotide sequence: TGCAGCGTTGTAGCTGGGACTAGCGTAAGGAATGAGCAGTTCTTC. It specifies CSVVAGTSVRNEQFF.

The chain recombines TRBV27 with TRBJ2-7; TRBD1 aligns across 8 bases. The germline V gene has CDR1 MNHEY and CDR2 SMNVEV (reference sequence). With 0 bases clipped from V and 2 bases from J, the junction kept 12 bases outside the gene matches. This CDR3 is built from 18 residues. In nucleotides, the CDR3 is TGTGCCAGCAGTTTATCGGGGACAGGAGCCTTAATACCCTACGAGCAGTACTTC. Encoded protein: CASSLSGTGALIPYEQYF.

The genes are TRBV7-6 and TRBJ1-1; 8 nucleotides match TRBD1. Germline V gene data show CDR1 as SGHVS and CDR2 as FNYEAQ. Trimming took 5 bases from V and 0 from J; bases not matched to a gene: 14. This CDR3 spans 18 amino acids. CDR3 sequence reads: CASSLRLDRESLNTEAFF. The CDR3 region has the DNA TGTGCCAGCAGCCTTCGCCTGGACAGGGAAAGTTTGAACACTGAAGCTTTCTTT.

CDR3 protein: CASSPAGDETQYF. As DNA, the CDR3 is TGTGCCAGCAGCCCGGCGGGAGATGAGACCCAGTACTTC. This chain links TRBV11-3 with TRBJ2-5; the match to TRBD2 covers 7 bases. V was pared by 5 bases and J by 5 bases, with 5 bases of the junction left unmatched. Germline CDR1 and CDR2: SGHNT and YENEEA. This CDR3 comprises 13 residues.

This sequence joins TRBV14 and TRBJ2-5; TRBD2 agrees at 7 bases. Germline V CDR1 and CDR2: SGHDN, FVKESK. V gave up 0 bases and J gave up 2 bases; unmatched junction bases: 12. CDR3 length equals 18 residues. The CDR3 DNA reads TGTGCCAGCAGCCAAGATGGGAGGGTCCCGTCTTTACAAGAGACCCAGTACTTC. Translating gives CASSQDGRVPSLQETQYF.

The chain couples TRBV19 to TRBJ1-1, with 7 nucleotides matching TRBD1. In germline, CDR1 is LNHDA, CDR2 SQIVND (reference sequence). The CDR3 sequence is 15 residues long. V lost 6 bases and J lost 1; bases outside the gene matches: 8. The DNA for the CDR3 is TGTGCCAGTAGCCTCAACAGGGGCGGGAACACTGAAGCTTTCTTT. This codes for CASSLNRGGNTEAFF.